This TCR beta chain was sequenced for a study of blood T cell repertoires in COVID-19. Study background: Donors in the United States, Italy and Spain gave samples during acute or convalescent COVID-19. The cDNA or gDNA used as material had been derived from T cells, B-cell-depleted T cells, or PBMCs.

Patients of the Seattle cohort, enrolled during active infection, were followed longitudinally. Original processing methods: Amplification from reference gene primers served as the basis for estimated nucleated cell counts. Sequencing used immunoSEQ multiplex PCR; TCRdb keeps in-frame clones, though not all of them. V, J and clone size were drawn from that table, and D and trimming were deduced from the DNA. Of just over 250,000 clones in the sample, around 92% were seen once. There are 12 residues in the CDR3. The V gene's germline CDR1 is KGHSH and CDR2 LQKENI. Trimming at V came to 5 bases and at J to 9 bases, leaving 2 bases not matched to a gene.

Specimen: peripheral blood. The sequence came from a person aged 18 to 30 with COVID-19, enrolled during active disease. The chain couples TRBV18 to TRBJ1-1, with 11 bases matching TRBD1. The CDR3 DNA follows: TGTGCCAGCTCATCGGACAGGGGGCAAGCTTTCTTT. Protein product: CASSSDRGQAFF.